One and the same sample provided the 17 T cell receptor beta chains below, sequenced in a study of blood T cell repertoires in COVID-19 (TCRdb year 2020). Library preparation employed the immunoSEQ multiplex PCR assay. The table comes from immuneACCESS by way of TCRdb, which keeps in-frame sequences with V and J called. Part of the clones is missing from these tables; in studies checked, under half for an unresolved V gene and the rest for unknown reasons. The sample table records about 440,000 clones; 87% of these occur just once. Together, the top ten hold roughly 2% of the sample. What was sequenced was PBMCs or T cells enriched from blood (not recorded which). All receptors derive from a woman between 18 and 30 years old with acute COVID-19.

This clone was seen just once. The genes are TRBV4-3 and TRBJ2-3, with D possibly matching TRBD2 (5 bases). The length of the CDR3 is 18 residues. Trimming took off 4 bases at V and 2 bases at J, with 22 bases between the two ends. Germline CDR1 LGHNA, CDR2 YSLEER. The CDR3 DNA follows: TGCGCCAGCAGCCCGCAACACCTTGTCCGGGAACACACAGATACGCAGTATTTT. Encoded protein: CASSPQHLVREHTDTQYF.

This chain joins TRBV5-4 and TRBJ2-3; a weak D match, TRBD2 (7 bases). The CDR3 has 15 amino acids. V was shortened by 4 bases and J by 5 bases, with 17 bases between the two germline ends. Per germline, CDR1 SGHNT and CDR2 YYREEE (reference sequence). CDR3 sequence (DNA): TGTGCCAGCAGCCCATGGGGGGGGCCGATAGATACGCAGTATTTT. The encoded protein is CASSPWGGPIDTQYF.

The J gene is TRBJ2-5, the V gene TRBV18; D might be TRBD2 (5 bases). Germline CDR1 reads KGHSH; CDR2 reads LQKENI. The ends were cut back, 1 base at V and 1 base at J, with 13 bases in the middle. The CDR3 has 16 residues. CDR3 in DNA: TGTGCCAGCTCACCACTACGCGGGTCCGTCCAAGAGACCCAGTACTTC. Its protein product is CASSPLRGSVQETQYF.

The genes are TRBV6-5 and TRBJ1-5, with TRBD1 as a possible D gene (5 bases). Germline CDR1 and CDR2: MNHEY and SVGAGI. The CDR3 is 14 amino acids. Deletions cut 6 bases from V and 5 bases from J, with 14 bases between. CDR3 residues: CASRTGDVDQPQHF. In DNA, the CDR3 is TGTGCCAGCAGGACGGGGGATGTGGATCAGCCCCAGCATTTT.

The V gene is TRBV7-9, the J gene TRBJ2-6, with TRBD1 as a possible D gene (6 bases). The germline V gene encodes CDR1 SEHNR and CDR2 FQNEAQ (reference sequence). V dropped 7 bases and J dropped 2 bases, with 18 bases sitting between them. The CDR3 sequence is 17 residues long. The CDR3 loop is CASTRAGGTAGANVLTF. Here the CDR3 DNA reads TGTGCCAGCACTAGGGCTGGGGGCACTGCTGGGGCCAACGTCCTGACTTTC.

This chain uses TRBV7-8 with TRBJ1-5; 7 bases match TRBD1. Trimming at V came to 6 bases and at J to 4 bases, leaving 9 bases not matched to a gene. In germline, CDR1 is SGHVS, CDR2 FQNEAQ. The CDR3 runs to 15 residues. CDR3 residues: CASSSRRDSNQPQHF. The CDR3 DNA follows: TGTGCCAGCAGTTCCCGCCGGGACAGTAATCAGCCCCAGCATTTT.

The V gene is TRBV2, the J gene TRBJ2-1, with D tentatively TRBD1 (5 bases). The CDR3 runs to 13 residues. Germline CDR1 reads SNHLY; CDR2 reads FYNNEI. The ends were cut back, 6 bases at V and 8 bases at J, with 14 bases in the middle. CDR3 sequence (DNA): TGTGCCAGCAGGCTACAGGCGTGGGATGAGCAGTTCTTC. It yields the protein CASRLQAWDEQFF.

The rearrangement uses TRBV5-1 and TRBJ2-1; TRBD2 might be the D (6 bases). V lost 5 bases and J lost 0, with 12 bases in between. The CDR3 consists of 15 residues. Germline V gene lookup returns CDR1 SGHRS and CDR2 YFSETQ. DNA for the CDR3: TGCGCCAGCAGTTCACGGGGGAGCTCCTACAATGAGCAGTTCTTC. It yields the protein CASSSRGSSYNEQFF.

This clone came up once. This chain uses TRBV11-1 with TRBJ2-5, with D perhaps TRBD2 (6 bases). The CDR3 runs 14 residues. Trimming removed 4 bases at V and 2 bases at J, with 11 bases between. The germline V gene has CDR1 SGHAT and CDR2 FQDESV (reference sequence). The CDR3 sequence is CASSSGLEQETQYF. As DNA, the CDR3 is TGTGCCAGCAGCTCGGGACTGGAGCAAGAGACCCAGTACTTC.

This chain connects TRBV27 to TRBJ1-5; perhaps TRBD1 as D (5 bases). The germline CDR1 and CDR2 sequences are MNHEY and SMNVEV (reference sequence). CDR3 length: 15 amino acids. With 2 bases removed from V and 1 base from J, the gap between germline ends came to 9 bases. The CDR3 region has the DNA TGTGCCAGCAGTTTAGAAGGGGTGAGCAATCAGCCCCAGCATTTT. Amino acids: CASSLEGVSNQPQHF.

The sample holds one count of this clone. The chain is built from TRBV10-3 and TRBJ2-7; D remains unclear. The V gene lost 8 bases and the J gene lost 4 bases, with 3 bases spanning the gap. The CDR3 consists of 9 residues. Germline CDR1 reads ENHRY; CDR2 reads SYGVKD. CDR3 sequence: CAIPYEQYF. The CDR3 DNA reads as TGTGCCATCCCTTACGAGCAGTACTTC.

The chain joins TRBV7-2 to TRBJ2-5; TRBD2 might be the D (6 bases). The CDR3 sequence is 15 residues long. The germline CDR1 and CDR2 sequences are SGHTA and FQGNSA. V lost 2 bases to trimming and J lost 5 bases, with 15 bases between them. The CDR3 nucleotides read TGTGCCAGCAGCTTATCCAGGGCTGGAGGGGAGACCCAGTACTTC. Its translation is CASSLSRAGGETQYF.

The genes are TRBV30 and TRBJ2-5, with TRBD2 matching 8 bases. This CDR3 is 14 amino acids long. Trimming removed 7 bases from V and 6 bases from J; junction bases left unmatched: 13. The V gene's germline CDR1 is GTSNPN and CDR2 SVGIG (reference sequence). The CDR3 nucleotides are TGTGCCTACGAGGGGTACCGGGAGGGAAAGACCCAGTACTTC. Amino acids: CAYEGYREGKTQYF.

The chain combines TRBV30 with TRBJ1-5; 11 bases line up with TRBD1. The V gene end was trimmed by 2 bases and the J gene end by 6 bases; junction bases not matched to a gene: 6. Germline V gene sequence: CDR1 GTSNPN, CDR2 SVGIG (reference sequence). The CDR3 is made up of 15 amino acids. CDR3 DNA: TGTGCCTGGAGTTCTGGGGACAGGGGGACTCAGCCCCAGCATTTT. It yields the protein CAWSSGDRGTQPQHF. Looking up the rest from reference TRBV30 and TRBJ1-5 gives the full variable domain: SQTIHQWPATLVQPVGSPLSLECTVEGTSNPNLYWYRQAAGRGLQLLFYSVGIGQISSEVPQNLSASRPQDRQFILSSKKLLLSDSGFYLCAWSSGDRGTQPQHFGDGTRLSIL.

V gene TRBV2 combines with J gene TRBJ1-5; no clear D gene. This CDR3 region has 15 residues. Trimming shortened V by 6 bases and J by 2 bases, and 14 bases separated the two germline ends. Per germline, CDR1 SNHLY and CDR2 FYNNEI. CDR3 coding DNA: TGTGCCAGCAGCGTTAGTGGTTTAGGCAATCAGCCCCAGCATTTT. Translated: CASSVSGLGNQPQHF.

V usage is TRBV14 and J usage is TRBJ1-1; D is unclear. Per germline, CDR1 SGHDN and CDR2 FVKESK. V was cut by 0 bases and J by 8 bases, with 19 bases left in between. This CDR3 region has 16 residues. The DNA of the CDR3 is TGTGCCAGCAGCCAAGAAGCCCGGAGGGAAGGTCTAGAAGCTTTCTTT. Amino acids: CASSQEARREGLEAFF. Full variable domain (rest looked up from reference TRBV14 and TRBJ1-1): EAGVTQFPSHSVIEKGQTVTLRCDPISGHDNLYWYRRVMGKEIKFLLHFVKESKQDESGMPNNRFLAERTGGTYSTLKVQPAELEDSGVYFCASSQEARREGLEAFFGQGTRLTVV.

The J gene is TRBJ2-7, the V gene TRBV7-2; 11 nucleotides line up with TRBD2. The germline V gene has CDR1 SGHTA and CDR2 FQGNSA. This CDR3 has 14 amino acids. V lost 5 bases and J lost 3; bases outside the gene matches: 3. The CDR3 sequence is CASSPTSGDYEQYF. CDR3 DNA: TGTGCCAGCAGCCCGACTAGCGGGGACTACGAGCAGTACTTC.